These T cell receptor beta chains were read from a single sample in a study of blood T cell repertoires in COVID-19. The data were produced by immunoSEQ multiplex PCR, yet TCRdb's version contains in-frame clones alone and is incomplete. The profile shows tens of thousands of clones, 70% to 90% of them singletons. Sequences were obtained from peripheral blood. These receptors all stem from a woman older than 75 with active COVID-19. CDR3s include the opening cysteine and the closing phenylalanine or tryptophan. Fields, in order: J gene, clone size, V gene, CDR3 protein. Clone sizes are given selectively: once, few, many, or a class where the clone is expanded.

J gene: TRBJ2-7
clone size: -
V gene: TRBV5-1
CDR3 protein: CASSTTAQGDLYYEQYF

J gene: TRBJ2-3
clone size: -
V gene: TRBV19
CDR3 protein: CASALDRDSPTDTQYF

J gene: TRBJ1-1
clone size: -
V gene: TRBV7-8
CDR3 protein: CASSFPFVGNTEAFF

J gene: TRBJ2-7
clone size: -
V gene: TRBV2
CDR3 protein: CASSEARLAGVSQYF

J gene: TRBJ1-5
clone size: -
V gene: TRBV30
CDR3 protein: CAWSSRWEGFGQPQHF

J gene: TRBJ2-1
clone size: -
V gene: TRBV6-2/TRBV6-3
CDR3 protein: CASSSQISYNEQFF

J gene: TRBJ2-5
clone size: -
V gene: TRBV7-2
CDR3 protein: CASSFGLAVIQETQYF

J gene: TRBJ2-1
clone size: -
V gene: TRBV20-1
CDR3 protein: CSRPGGDEQFF

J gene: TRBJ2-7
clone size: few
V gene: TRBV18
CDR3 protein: CASSFTALSYEQYF

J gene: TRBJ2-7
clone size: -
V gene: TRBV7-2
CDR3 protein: CASSQRDYNPWDEQYF

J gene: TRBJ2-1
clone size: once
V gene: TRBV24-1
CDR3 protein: CATSGRQGKEQFF

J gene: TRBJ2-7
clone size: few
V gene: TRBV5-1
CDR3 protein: CASSPGQGIYEQYF

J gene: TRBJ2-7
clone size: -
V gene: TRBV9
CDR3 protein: CASSVGTSGTEQYF

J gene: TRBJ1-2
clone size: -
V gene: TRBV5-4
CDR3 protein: CASSLYPENYGYTF

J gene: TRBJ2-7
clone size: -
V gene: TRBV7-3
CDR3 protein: CASSLAGGKGAELPYEQYF

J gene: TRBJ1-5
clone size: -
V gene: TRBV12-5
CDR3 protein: CASGPNKTGGSNQPQHF

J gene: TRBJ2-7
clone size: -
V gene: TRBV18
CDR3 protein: CASSPSGQGPSSYEQYF

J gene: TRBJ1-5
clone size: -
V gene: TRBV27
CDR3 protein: CASSLYGQGGISNQPQHF

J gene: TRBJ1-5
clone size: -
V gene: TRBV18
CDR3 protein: CASSLHGGSNQPQHF

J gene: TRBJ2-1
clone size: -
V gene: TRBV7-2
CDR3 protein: CASSIGRAAEWQFF

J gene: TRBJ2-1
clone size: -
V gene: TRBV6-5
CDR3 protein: CASRDSNSYNEQFF

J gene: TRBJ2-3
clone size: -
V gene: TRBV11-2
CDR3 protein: CASSSYAGQNPTDTQYF

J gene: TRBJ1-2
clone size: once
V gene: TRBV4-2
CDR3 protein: CASSQDRSYGYTF

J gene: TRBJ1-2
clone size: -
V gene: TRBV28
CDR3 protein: CASSLATGLVYGYTF

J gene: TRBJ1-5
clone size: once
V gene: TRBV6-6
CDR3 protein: CASSRPYPRAYSNQPQHF

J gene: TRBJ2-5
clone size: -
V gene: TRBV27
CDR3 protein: CASSSMTGGGSETQYF

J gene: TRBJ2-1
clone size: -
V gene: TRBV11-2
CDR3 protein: CASSKDRPSYNEQFF

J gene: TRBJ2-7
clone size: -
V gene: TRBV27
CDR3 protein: CASSLYRSGSYEQYF

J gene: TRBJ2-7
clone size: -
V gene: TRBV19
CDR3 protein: CASSTRDSLSYEQYF

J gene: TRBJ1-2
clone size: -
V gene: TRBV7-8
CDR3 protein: CASRPQGGYGYTF

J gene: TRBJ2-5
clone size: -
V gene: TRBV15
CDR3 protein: CATSDSGRAGETQYF